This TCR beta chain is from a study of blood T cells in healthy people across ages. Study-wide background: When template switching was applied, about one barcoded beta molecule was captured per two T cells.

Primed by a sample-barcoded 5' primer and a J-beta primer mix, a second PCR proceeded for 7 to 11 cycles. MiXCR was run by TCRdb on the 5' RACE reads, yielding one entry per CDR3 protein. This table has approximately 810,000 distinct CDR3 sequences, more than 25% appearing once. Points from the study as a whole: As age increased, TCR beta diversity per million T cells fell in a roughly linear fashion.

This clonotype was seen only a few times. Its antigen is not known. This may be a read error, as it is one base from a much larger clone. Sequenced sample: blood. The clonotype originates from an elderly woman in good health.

The CDR3 nucleotides read TGTGCCAGCCACCGGGGTAACCAAGAGACCCAGTACTTC. Its translation: CASHRGNQETQYF. V is TRBV7-9 and J is TRBJ2-5, with D possibly matching TRBD2 (5 bases). From germline, CDR1 is SEHNR and CDR2 FQNEAQ (reference sequence). The ends were cut back, 8 bases at V and 0 bases at J, with 10 bases in the middle. The CDR3 is 13 amino acids.